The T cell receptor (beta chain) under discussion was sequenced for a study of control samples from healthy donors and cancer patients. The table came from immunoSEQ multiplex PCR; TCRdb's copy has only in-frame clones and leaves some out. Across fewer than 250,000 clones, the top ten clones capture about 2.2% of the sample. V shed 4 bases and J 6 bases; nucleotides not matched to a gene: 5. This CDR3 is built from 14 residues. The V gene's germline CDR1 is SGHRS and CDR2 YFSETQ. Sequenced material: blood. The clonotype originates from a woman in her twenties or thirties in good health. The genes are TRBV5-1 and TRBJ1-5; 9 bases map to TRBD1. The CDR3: CASSAGTGLQPQHF. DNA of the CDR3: TGCGCCAGCAGCGCCGGGACAGGGCTTCAGCCCCAGCATTTT.